This T cell receptor beta chain originates from a study of blood T cell repertoires in COVID-19. Authors' data handling: Reference gene primer amplification gave nucleated cell count estimates. Only in-frame clones appear in the TCRdb table, and some are missing; sequencing was by immunoSEQ multiplex PCR. Clonal size and the V and J genes are those of that table, whereas D and trimming came from the DNA. The table lists approximately 170,000 clones, 83% of them singletons. Germline-derived CDR1 and CDR2 are SQVTM and ANQGSEA. V lost 0 bases and J 2 bases, leaving 13 bases between the germline ends. The CDR3 is made up of 15 amino acids. A word on this clone: The sample holds other DNA sequences that translate to the same CDR3.

The specimen sequenced was peripheral blood. The sequence was collected from a woman aged 80 or over with acute or convalescent COVID-19. The chain has TRBV29-1 and TRBJ1-1, with D unclear. The CDR3 spells CSVEDLAARNTEAFF. The CDR3 nucleotides are TGCAGCGTTGAAGATCTGGCGGCTAGAAACACTGAAGCTTTCTTT.